Below are 32 T cell receptor beta chains sequenced from a single sample in a study of blood T cell repertoires in COVID-19. Generated by immunoSEQ multiplex PCR, the TCRdb table keeps only in-frame clones and is missing some. The sample holds about 100,000 clones, about 89% seen once. Input material: peripheral blood. The receptors derive from a man aged 55 to 70 with acute or convalescent COVID-19.

V and J are TRBV6-2 or TRBV6-3 and TRBJ2-7; 7 nucleotides align to TRBD2. Per germline, CDR1 MNHEY and CDR2 SVGEGT. Losses at the gene ends were 2 bases for V and 4 bases for J; bases not matched to a gene: 26. The CDR3 contains 21 residues. The CDR3 DNA reads as TGTGCCAGCAGTTACCCACTGCCGGTCGGGAGGTCCACTCCAATGAAGTACGAGCAGTACTTC. Encoded protein: CASSYPLPVGRSTPMKYEQYF.

The V call is TRBV5-1, the J call TRBJ2-6; weak D call: TRBD2 (6 bases). This CDR3 contains 16 residues. V was shortened by 0 bases and J by 4 bases, with 11 bases between the two germline ends. The germline CDR1 and CDR2 sequences are SGHRS and YFSETQ. The CDR3 bases are TGCGCCAGCAGCTTGGAAGGGGAGGTAGGGGCCAACGTCCTGACTTTC. This gives the protein CASSLEGEVGANVLTF. The whole variable domain, remainder taken from reference TRBV5-1 and TRBJ2-6, is KAGVTQTPRYLIKTRGQQVTLSCSPISGHRSVSWYQQTPGQGLQFLFEYFSETQRNKGNFPGRFSGRQFSNSRSEMNVSTLELGDSALYLCASSLEGEVGANVLTFGAGSRLTVL.

The V gene is TRBV11-2, the J gene TRBJ2-2; TRBD2 agrees at 9 bases. The V and J ends lost 5 bases and 1 base, in that order; junction bases with no gene match: 8. The CDR3 is made up of 17 amino acids. Germline CDR1 is SGHAT and CDR2 is FQNNGV. CDR3 region: CASSPRAGGLNTGELFF. As DNA, the CDR3 is TGTGCCAGCAGCCCAAGAGCGGGAGGACTGAACACCGGGGAGCTGTTTTTT. The full variable domain, completed using reference TRBV11-2 and TRBJ2-2, is EAGVAQSPRYKIIEKRQSVAFWCNPISGHATLYWYQQILGQGPKLLIQFQNNGVVDDSQLPKDRFSAERLKGVDSTLKIQPAKLEDSAVYLCASSPRAGGLNTGELFFGEGSRLTVL.

This chain joins TRBV5-1 and TRBJ1-1; maybe TRBD1 (5 bases). CDR1 is SGHRS, CDR2 YFSETQ, per germline. V was clipped by 2 bases and J by 1 base, with 9 bases between them. The CDR3 has 14 amino acids. The CDR3 DNA reads TGCGCCAGCAGCTTAGGACACCCGAACACTGAAGCTTTCTTT. Translating gives CASSLGHPNTEAFF.

This chain joins TRBV25-1 and TRBJ2-3; 7 bases are shared with TRBD1. The CDR3 loop spans 15 amino acids. Unmatched junction bases numbered 4, after V lost 2 bases and J lost 2 bases. The germline CDR1 and CDR2 sequences are MGHDK and SYGVNS. The DNA of the CDR3 is TGTGCCAGCAGTGAAGGGGACAGTTACACAGATACGCAGTATTTT. Translated: CASSEGDSYTDTQYF.

A few counts support this clone. J is TRBJ1-5 and V is TRBV6-1; D possibly corresponds to TRBD1 (6 bases). CDR3 length: 15 residues. CDR1 is MNHNS, CDR2 SASEGT, per germline. V was cut by 2 bases and J by 3 bases, with 11 bases left in between. The CDR3 sequence is CASSETGHSNQPQHF. In DNA, the CDR3 is TGTGCCAGCAGTGAAACAGGGCATTCCAATCAGCCCCAGCATTTT.

The chain carries TRBV7-9 and TRBJ2-3, with D tentatively TRBD2 (7 bases). This CDR3 spans 15 amino acids. CDR1 and CDR2 from the germline V gene are SEHNR and FQNEAQ (reference sequence). Trimming cost V 7 bases and J 2 bases, with 16 bases left between them. The CDR3 DNA reads TGTGCCAGCACCCCTAGGGGGGGTTACACAGATACGCAGTATTTT. It is translated as CASTPRGGYTDTQYF. Together with reference TRBV7-9 and TRBJ2-3, the CDR3 gives the full variable domain: DTGVSQNPRHKITKRGQNVTFRCDPISEHNRLYWYRQTLGQGPEFLTYFQNEAQLEKSRLLSDRFSAERPKGSFSTLEIQRTEQGDSAMYLCASTPRGGYTDTQYFGPGTRLTVL.

The chain employs TRBV5-1 and TRBJ2-1; the match to TRBD2 covers 7 bases. After removal of 5 bases from V and 8 bases from J, the junction contained 13 bases not matched to a gene. Germline V gene data show CDR1 as SGHRS and CDR2 as YFSETQ. The CDR3 has 15 residues. As DNA, the CDR3 is TGCGCCAGCAGACGTAGCGGGTACAGTGTCGATGAGCAGTTCTTC. This translates into CASRRSGYSVDEQFF.

The V and J genes are TRBV30 and TRBJ2-3, with 7 bases aligning to TRBD2. Germline V CDR1 and CDR2: GTSNPN, SVGIG (reference sequence). This CDR3 contains 13 residues. The junction had 5 bases not matched to a gene; V was cut back by 1 base and J by 7 bases. CDR3 nucleotide sequence: TGTGCCTGGAGTGGGACTAGGTCTAATACGCAGTATTTT. It translates to CAWSGTRSNTQYF.

This chain connects TRBV2 to TRBJ1-2; 7 bases match TRBD1. V dropped 5 bases and J dropped 5; count of bases not matched to a gene: 8. This CDR3 comprises 14 residues. Looked up from germline, CDR1 is SNHLY and CDR2 is FYNNEI. The CDR3 is CASSKSDRSYGYTF. The CDR3 DNA reads TGTGCCAGCAGTAAATCGGACAGGTCTTATGGCTACACCTTC.

This clone was recorded once. This sequence joins TRBV14 and TRBJ2-2; maybe TRBD2 (6 bases). Looked up from germline, CDR1 is SGHDN and CDR2 is FVKESK. V shed 0 bases and J shed 7 bases, with 15 bases lying between them. The CDR3 is 16 residues long. CDR3 sequence reads: CASSQDISWRGGELFF. Here the CDR3 DNA reads TGTGCCAGCAGCCAAGATATTTCGTGGAGGGGCGGGGAGCTGTTTTTT.

In nucleotides, the CDR3 is TGTGCCAGTAGTACGCCGGACTGGGGAGATACGCAGTATTTT. It translates to CASSTPDWGDTQYF. This chain connects TRBV19 to TRBJ2-3; D is possibly TRBD2 (5 bases). CDR3 length: 14 amino acids. Trimming took 4 bases from V and 5 from J, leaving 13 bases between them. Germline CDR1 and CDR2: LNHDA and SQIVND (reference sequence).

V usage is TRBV9 and J usage is TRBJ1-5; TRBD1 is a possible D gene (6 bases). The V end was cut by 6 bases, the J end by 0 bases, with 16 bases between. The germline CDR1 and CDR2 sequences are SGDLS and YYNGEE. The CDR3 spans 16 residues. The CDR3 spells CASTQQGIYSNQPQHF. DNA of the CDR3: TGTGCCAGCACCCAACAGGGAATATATAGCAATCAGCCCCAGCATTTT.

This sequence joins TRBV29-1 and TRBJ1-1; D gene uncertain. Trimming took off 4 bases at V and 0 bases at J, with 21 bases between the two ends. Germline CDR1 SQVTM, CDR2 ANQGSEA. The CDR3 length is 17 residues. The CDR3 DNA reads TGCAGCGTTGCGAGTTTTTCCGTGGGAGGGATGAACACTGAAGCTTTCTTT. Residues: CSVASFSVGGMNTEAFF.

The V call is TRBV18, the J call TRBJ1-5; no firm D call. With 8 bases removed from V and 1 base from J, the gap between germline ends came to 9 bases. Germline assignment: CDR1 KGHSH and CDR2 LQKENI. This CDR3 has 13 residues. The DNA for the CDR3 is TGTGCCAGCGCAACTGAGAGCAATCAGCCCCAGCATTTT. It is translated as CASATESNQPQHF.

The chain has TRBV27 and TRBJ2-7; 8 positions match TRBD1. The trim removed 3 bases at V and 4 bases at J, leaving 14 bases unmatched. CDR3 length: 17 amino acids. CDR1 and CDR2 (germline): MNHEY, SMNVEV (reference sequence). The CDR3 nucleotides read TGTGCCAGCAGTTTTCTAATTAAACGGGGACAGGTGTACGAGCAGTACGTC. It encodes CASSFLIKRGQVYEQYV.

This chain uses TRBV3-1 (or the pseudogene TRBV3-2) with TRBJ2-3; D gene ambiguous. The CDR3 contains 11 residues. CDR1 is LGHDT and CDR2 is YNNKEL in the germline V gene (reference sequence). The ends were cut back, 4 bases at V and 5 bases at J, with 4 bases in the middle. The CDR3 DNA is TGTGCCAGCAGCCGCAGAGATACGCAGTATTTT. Its translation is CASSRRDTQYF.

This chain uses TRBV19 with TRBJ1-2, with 7 positions matching TRBD1. The CDR3 sequence is 13 residues long. V lost 4 bases and J lost 4; bases outside the gene matches: 3. The germline V gene has CDR1 LNHDA and CDR2 SQIVND (reference sequence). CDR3 coding DNA: TGTGCCAGTAGTAGGACAGGTGCCTATGGCTACACCTTC. The encoded protein is CASSRTGAYGYTF.

This rearrangement joins TRBV6-1 to TRBJ1-2, with D tentatively TRBD1 (6 bases). CDR1 is MNHNS and CDR2 is SASEGT in the germline V gene. The ends were cut back, 3 bases at V and 7 bases at J, with 15 bases in the middle. The CDR3 spans 14 residues. The CDR3 nucleotides are TGTGCCAGCAGTGACACGTACAGGGTAACTGGCTACACCTTC. Amino acids: CASSDTYRVTGYTF.

The chain joins TRBV27 to TRBJ1-6, with 9 positions matching TRBD1. The CDR3 is made up of 19 amino acids. The germline V gene encodes CDR1 MNHEY and CDR2 SMNVEV (reference sequence). Germline trimming cut 1 base from V and 7 bases from J; bases unmatched to any gene: 14. DNA for the CDR3: TGTGCCAGCAGTTTATTATCCGGACCCGGGACAGGGAAAAATTCACCCCTCCACTTT. Translating it yields CASSLLSGPGTGKNSPLHF.

The chain recombines TRBV28 with TRBJ1-2; TRBD1 aligns across 7 bases. The CDR3 spans 16 residues. Germline trimming cut 2 bases from V and 4 bases from J; bases unmatched to any gene: 10. Germline V gives CDR1 MDHEN, CDR2 SYDVKM. CDR3 protein: CASSLPGTAGLYGYTF. In DNA, the CDR3 is TGTGCCAGCAGTTTACCCGGGACAGCCGGCCTCTATGGCTACACCTTC.

The chain employs TRBV11-3 and TRBJ2-3, with D maybe TRBD1 (5 bases). Deletions cut 1 base from V and 1 base from J, with 15 bases between. The length of the CDR3 is 17 residues. Germline V lookup: CDR1 SGHNT, CDR2 YENEEA. In DNA, the CDR3 is TGTGCCAGCAGCTTAGGATTGAGAACAGGAGGCACAGATACGCAGTATTTT. This translates into CASSLGLRTGGTDTQYF.

J is TRBJ1-5 and V is TRBV6-5, with 9 positions matching TRBD1. The trim removed 6 bases at V and 7 bases at J, leaving 4 bases unmatched. CDR1 and CDR2 (germline): MNHEY, SVGAGI. CDR3 size: 13 residues. The CDR3 sequence is CASRGQGSQPQHF. CDR3 in DNA: TGTGCCAGCAGGGGACAGGGAAGCCAGCCCCAGCATTTT.

The chain has TRBV5-1 and TRBJ2-5, with 11 bases matching TRBD1. The CDR3 has 16 amino acids. Looked up from germline, CDR1 is SGHRS and CDR2 is YFSETQ. Germline trimming cut 3 bases from V and 1 base from J; bases unmatched to any gene: 5. CDR3 coding DNA: TGCGCCAGCAGCTGGGGGGACAGGGGGTTCCAAGAGACCCAGTACTTC. Its protein is CASSWGDRGFQETQYF.

The chain combines TRBV5-1 with TRBJ2-1; no reliable D call. This CDR3 is 13 amino acids long. The V end lost 4 bases, the J end lost 6 bases, and 11 bases lay between the germline ends. The V gene's germline CDR1 is SGHRS and CDR2 YFSETQ. Here the CDR3 reads CASSPGLTNEQFF. CDR3 coding DNA: TGCGCCAGCAGCCCTGGCCTTACCAATGAGCAGTTCTTC.

This clone appeared a few times. The chain recombines TRBV28 with TRBJ2-3; TRBD2 is a possible D gene (5 bases). This CDR3 has 15 amino acids. Germline assignment: CDR1 MDHEN and CDR2 SYDVKM. V lost 5 bases and J lost 1, with 13 bases in between. The CDR3 DNA reads TGTGCCAGCAGTCCCCGAGGGAGCGGCACAGATACGCAGTATTTT. Translation gives CASSPRGSGTDTQYF.

The rearrangement uses TRBV29-1 and TRBJ1-1; D gene unclear. Germline V gene sequence: CDR1 SQVTM, CDR2 ANQGSEA. The ends were cut back, 4 bases at V and 2 bases at J, with 8 bases in the middle. There are 12 residues in the CDR3. The CDR3 is CSVARPNTEAFF. The CDR3, as DNA: TGCAGCGTTGCTAGGCCTAACACTGAAGCTTTCTTT.

This chain connects TRBV18 to TRBJ2-7; perhaps TRBD1 as D (5 bases). CDR1 is KGHSH and CDR2 is LQKENI in the germline V gene. The V end lost 1 base, the J end lost 4 bases, and 14 bases lay between the germline ends. This CDR3 has 15 amino acids. The CDR3 reads CASSPLRAPAYEQYF. The CDR3 DNA reads as TGTGCCAGCTCACCACTCAGGGCCCCAGCTTACGAGCAGTACTTC.

The CDR3 region is CASSTGSGGAGNGYTF. The DNA of the CDR3 is TGTGCCAGCAGCACTGGATCAGGGGGCGCTGGAAATGGCTACACCTTC. The chain is built from TRBV7-9 and TRBJ1-2, with 8 bases that match TRBD1. The ends lost 5 bases at V and 6 bases at J; junction bases unmatched: 14. The CDR3 is 16 amino acids. Germline-derived CDR1 and CDR2 are SEHNR and FQNEAQ (reference sequence).

V is TRBV29-1 and J is TRBJ1-4; perhaps TRBD1 as D (5 bases). Per the germline V gene, CDR1 is SQVTM and CDR2 is ANQGSEA. The CDR3 sequence is 14 residues long. V dropped 6 bases and J dropped 0 bases, with 11 bases sitting between them. CDR3 in amino acids: CSVQIGATNEKLFF. The CDR3 DNA reads as TGCAGCGTGCAAATAGGGGCAACTAATGAAAAACTGTTTTTT.

The chain carries TRBV5-1 and TRBJ1-2, with 9 nucleotides matching TRBD1. CDR3 size: 16 residues. Germline V lookup: CDR1 SGHRS, CDR2 YFSETQ. V was pared by 0 bases and J by 4 bases, with 7 bases of the junction left unmatched. This chain's CDR3 is CASSLVDRGSLYGYTF. The CDR3 bases are TGCGCCAGCAGCTTGGTGGACAGGGGATCCCTCTATGGCTACACCTTC.

The rearrangement uses TRBV6-5 and TRBJ2-5; no firm D call. The CDR3 runs to 15 residues. V gave up 6 bases and J gave up 5 bases, with 19 bases separating them. Germline values: CDR1 MNHEY, CDR2 SVGAGI. The CDR3 region has the DNA TGTGCCAGCAGCCCCTCCCTAGACGCTCGGGAGACCCAGTACTTC. Protein product: CASSPSLDARETQYF.